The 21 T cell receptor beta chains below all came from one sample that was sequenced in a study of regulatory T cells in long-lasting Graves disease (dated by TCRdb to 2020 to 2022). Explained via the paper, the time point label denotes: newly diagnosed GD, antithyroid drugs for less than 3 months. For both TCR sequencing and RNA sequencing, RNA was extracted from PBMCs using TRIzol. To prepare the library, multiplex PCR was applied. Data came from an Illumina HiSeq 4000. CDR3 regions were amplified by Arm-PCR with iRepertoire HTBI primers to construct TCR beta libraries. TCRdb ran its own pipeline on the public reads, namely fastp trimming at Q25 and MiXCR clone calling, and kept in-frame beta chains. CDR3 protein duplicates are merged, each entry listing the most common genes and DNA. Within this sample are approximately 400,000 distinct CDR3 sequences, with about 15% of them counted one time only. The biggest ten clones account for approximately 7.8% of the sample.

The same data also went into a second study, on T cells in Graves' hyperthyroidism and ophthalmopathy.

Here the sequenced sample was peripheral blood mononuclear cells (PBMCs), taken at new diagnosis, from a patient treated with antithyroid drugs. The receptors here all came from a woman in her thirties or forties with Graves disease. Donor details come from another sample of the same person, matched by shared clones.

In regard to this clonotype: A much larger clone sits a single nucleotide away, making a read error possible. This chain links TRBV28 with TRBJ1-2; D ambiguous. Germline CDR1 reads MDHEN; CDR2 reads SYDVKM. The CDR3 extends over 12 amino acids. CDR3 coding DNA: TGTGCCAGCAGTTTTAGCCGAAAGGGCTGCACCTTC. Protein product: CASSFSRKGCTF.

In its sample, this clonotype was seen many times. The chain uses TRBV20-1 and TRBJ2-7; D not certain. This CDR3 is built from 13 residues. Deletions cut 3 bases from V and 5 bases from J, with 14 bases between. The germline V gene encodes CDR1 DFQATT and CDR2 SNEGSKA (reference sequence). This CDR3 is CSASHPLLNEQYF. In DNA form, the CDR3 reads TGCAGTGCTAGTCACCCACTCCTGAACGAGCAGTACTTC.

This CDR3 reads CASSILGDQPQHF. CDR3 DNA: TGTGCCAGTAGTATCTTAGGGGATCAGCCCCAGCATTTT. J is TRBJ1-5 and V is TRBV19, with D possibly matching TRBD1 (5 bases). The CDR3 contains 13 residues. V lost 3 bases and J 5 bases, leaving 8 bases between the germline ends. Germline V gives CDR1 LNHDA, CDR2 SQIVND (reference sequence). Together with reference TRBV19 and TRBJ1-5, the CDR3 gives the full variable domain: DGGITQSPKYLFRKEGQNVTLSCEQNLNHDAMYWYRQDPGQGLRLIYYSQIVNDFQKGDIAEGYSVSREKKESFPLTVTSAQKNPTAFYLCASSILGDQPQHFGDGTRLSIL.

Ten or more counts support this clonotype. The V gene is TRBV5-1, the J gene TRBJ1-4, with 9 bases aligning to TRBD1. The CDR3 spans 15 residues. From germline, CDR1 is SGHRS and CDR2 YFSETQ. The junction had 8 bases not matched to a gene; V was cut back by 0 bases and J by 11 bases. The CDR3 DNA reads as TGCGCCAGCAGCTTGGATTTACAGGGGGCTGACAAACTGTTTTTT. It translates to CASSLDLQGADKLFF. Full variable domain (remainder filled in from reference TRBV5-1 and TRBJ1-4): KAGVTQTPRYLIKTRGQQVTLSCSPISGHRSVSWYQQTPGQGLQFLFEYFSETQRNKGNFPGRFSGRQFSNSRSEMNVSTLELGDSALYLCASSLDLQGADKLFFGSGTQLSVL.

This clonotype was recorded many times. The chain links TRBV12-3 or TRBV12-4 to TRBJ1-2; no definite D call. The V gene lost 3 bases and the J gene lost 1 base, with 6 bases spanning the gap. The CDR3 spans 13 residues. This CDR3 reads CASSFLLNYGYTF. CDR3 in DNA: TGTGCCAGCAGTTTTTTACTTAACTATGGCTACACCTTC.

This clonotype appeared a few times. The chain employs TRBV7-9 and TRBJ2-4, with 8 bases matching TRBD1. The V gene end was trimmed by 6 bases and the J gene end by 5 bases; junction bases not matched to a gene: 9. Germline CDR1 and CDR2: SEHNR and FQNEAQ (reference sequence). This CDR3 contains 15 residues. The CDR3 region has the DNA TGTGCCAGCAGGCCGACAGGGGACGGGGAAAACATTCAGTACTTC. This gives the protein CASRPTGDGENIQYF.

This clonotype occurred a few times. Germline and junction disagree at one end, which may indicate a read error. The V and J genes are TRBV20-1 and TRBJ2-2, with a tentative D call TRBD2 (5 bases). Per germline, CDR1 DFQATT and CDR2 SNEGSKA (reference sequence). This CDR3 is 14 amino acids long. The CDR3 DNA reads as TGCAGTGCTAGCCGGCTAGGGAACACCGGGGAGCTGTCTTTT. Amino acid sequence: CSASRLGNTGELSF.

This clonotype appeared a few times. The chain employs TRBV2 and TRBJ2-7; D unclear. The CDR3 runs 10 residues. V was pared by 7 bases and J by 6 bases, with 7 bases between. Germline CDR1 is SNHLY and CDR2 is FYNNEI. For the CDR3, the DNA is TGTGCCAGCATAGGTTTCGAGCAGTACTTC. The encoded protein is CASIGFEQYF.

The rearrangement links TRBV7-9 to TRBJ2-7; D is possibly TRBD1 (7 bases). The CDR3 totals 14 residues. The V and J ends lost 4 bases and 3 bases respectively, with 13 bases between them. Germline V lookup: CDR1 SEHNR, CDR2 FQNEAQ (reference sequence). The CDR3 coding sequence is TGTGCCAGCAGCTCGAGACAGGGAGGCTACGAGCAGTACTTC. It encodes CASSSRQGGYEQYF.

Written as DNA, the CDR3 is TGTGCCAGCTTCGGTGGCGGTTCGAACACCGGGGAGCTGTTTTTT. Its translation is CASFGGGSNTGELFF. The chain uses TRBV18 and TRBJ2-2; D ambiguous. V lost 7 bases to trimming and J lost 0 bases, with 12 bases between them. This CDR3 region has 15 residues. In germline, CDR1 is KGHSH, CDR2 LQKENI.

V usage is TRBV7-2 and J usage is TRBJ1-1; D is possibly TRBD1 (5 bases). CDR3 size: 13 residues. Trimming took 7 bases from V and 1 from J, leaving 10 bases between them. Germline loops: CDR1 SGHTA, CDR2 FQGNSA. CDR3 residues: CASTRGPNTEAFF. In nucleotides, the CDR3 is TGTGCCAGCACTAGGGGCCCGAACACTGAAGCTTTCTTT. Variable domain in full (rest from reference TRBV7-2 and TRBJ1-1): GAGVSQSPSNKVTEKGKDVELRCDPISGHTALYWYRQSLGQGLEFLIYFQGNSAPDKSGLPSDRFSAERTGGSVSTLTIQRTQQEDSAVYLCASTRGPNTEAFFGQGTRLTVV.

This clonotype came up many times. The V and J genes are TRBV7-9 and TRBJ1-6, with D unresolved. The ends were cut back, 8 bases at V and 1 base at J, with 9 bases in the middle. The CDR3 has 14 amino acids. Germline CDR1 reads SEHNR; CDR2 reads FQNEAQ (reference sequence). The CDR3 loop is CASAGESYNSPLHF. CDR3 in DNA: TGTGCCAGCGCTGGGGAGTCCTATAATTCACCCCTCCACTTT.

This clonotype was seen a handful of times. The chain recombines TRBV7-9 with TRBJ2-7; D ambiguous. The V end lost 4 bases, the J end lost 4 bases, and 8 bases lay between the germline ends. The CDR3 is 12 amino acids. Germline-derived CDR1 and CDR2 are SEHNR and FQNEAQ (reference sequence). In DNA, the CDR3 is TGTGCCAGCAGCTCACCGGAATACGAGCAGTACTTC. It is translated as CASSSPEYEQYF.

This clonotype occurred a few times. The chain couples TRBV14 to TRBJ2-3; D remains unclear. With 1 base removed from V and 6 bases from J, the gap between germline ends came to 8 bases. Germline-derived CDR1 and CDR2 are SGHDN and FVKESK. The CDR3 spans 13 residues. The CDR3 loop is CASSQVSLDTQYF. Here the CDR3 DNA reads TGTGCCAGCAGCCAAGTATCTTTGGATACGCAGTATTTT.

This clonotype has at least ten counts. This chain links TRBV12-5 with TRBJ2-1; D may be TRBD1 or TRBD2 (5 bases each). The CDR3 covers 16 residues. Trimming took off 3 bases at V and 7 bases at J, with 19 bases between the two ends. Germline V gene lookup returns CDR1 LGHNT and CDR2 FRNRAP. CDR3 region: CASGFGTATLRNEQFF. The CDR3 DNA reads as TGTGCTAGTGGTTTTGGGACCGCGACTCTTCGAAATGAGCAGTTCTTC.

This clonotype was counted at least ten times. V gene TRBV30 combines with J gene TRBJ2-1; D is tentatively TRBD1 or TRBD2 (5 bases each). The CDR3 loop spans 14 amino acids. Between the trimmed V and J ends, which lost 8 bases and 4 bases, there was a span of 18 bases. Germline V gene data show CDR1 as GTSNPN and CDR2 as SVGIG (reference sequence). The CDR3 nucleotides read TGTGCCCGTGACAGCGGAGCGGAGTACAATGAGCAGTTCTTC. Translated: CARDSGAEYNEQFF.

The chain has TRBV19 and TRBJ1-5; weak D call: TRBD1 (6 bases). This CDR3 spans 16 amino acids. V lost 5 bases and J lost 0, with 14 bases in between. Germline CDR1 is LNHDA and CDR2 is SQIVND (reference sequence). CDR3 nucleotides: TGTGCCAGTAGTGCCTATCAGGGGAATAGCAATCAGCCCCAGCATTTT. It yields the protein CASSAYQGNSNQPQHF.

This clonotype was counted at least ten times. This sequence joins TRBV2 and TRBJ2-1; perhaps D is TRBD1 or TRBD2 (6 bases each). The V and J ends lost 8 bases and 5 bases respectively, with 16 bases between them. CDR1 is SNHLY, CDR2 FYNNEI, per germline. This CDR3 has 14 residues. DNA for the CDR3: TGTGCCAGCGTCTCTTACGGGGGCAACAATGAGCAGTTCTTC. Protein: CASVSYGGNNEQFF.

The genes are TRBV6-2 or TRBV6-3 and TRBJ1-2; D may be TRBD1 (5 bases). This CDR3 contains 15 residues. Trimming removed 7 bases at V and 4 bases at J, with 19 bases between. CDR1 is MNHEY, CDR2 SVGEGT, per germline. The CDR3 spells CASTGDRNGAYGYTF. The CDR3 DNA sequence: TGTGCCAGCACTGGGGACCGGAATGGGGCCTATGGCTACACCTTC.

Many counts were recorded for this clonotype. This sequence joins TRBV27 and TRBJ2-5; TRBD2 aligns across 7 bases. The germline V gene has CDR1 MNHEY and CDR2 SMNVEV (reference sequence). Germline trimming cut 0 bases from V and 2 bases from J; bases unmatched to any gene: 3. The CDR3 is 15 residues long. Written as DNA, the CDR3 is TGTGCCAGCAGTTTATCGCCCGGGGGGCAAGAGACCCAGTACTTC. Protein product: CASSLSPGGQETQYF.

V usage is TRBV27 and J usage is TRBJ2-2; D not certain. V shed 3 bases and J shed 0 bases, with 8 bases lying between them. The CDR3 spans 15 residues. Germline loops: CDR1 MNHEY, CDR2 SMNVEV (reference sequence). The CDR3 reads CASSFLFTNTGELFF. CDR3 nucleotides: TGTGCCAGCAGTTTCTTATTTACGAACACCGGGGAGCTGTTTTTT.